This TCR beta chain was sequenced during a study of blood T cell repertoires in COVID-19 (dated by TCRdb to about 2020). Looking at the study overall: Samples covering the acute and convalescent phases of COVID-19 were provided by collaborators in the United States, Italy and Spain. The material from the prospective study consisted of cDNA or gDNA derived from T cells, B-cell-depleted T cells, or PBMCs. Deeply sampled blood TCRbeta repertoires from subjects exposed to, actively infected with, or recovered from COVID-19 were included in the dataset. The repertoires were released in a freely available public database intended as a resource for research on the immune response to SARS-CoV-2. Samples came from the ongoing ImmuneRACE study (first 160 participants) plus 1,254 subjects from 6 global collaborators. A de-identified subject ID, COVID-19 status, age in years and sex were almost always included in the sample metadata. HLA class I and class II types, where available, came from metadata supplied by the sample provider rather than from assay-based typing. Points the paper makes about the study in general: The quantity of clinical and demographic metadata differed by source and by participant and was supplied without curation.

The collaborating institutions used their own protocols to collect whole blood in K2EDTA tubes. Collaborator samples were shipped for TCRbeta analysis as frozen whole blood, isolated PBMCs, or DNA extracted from either sample type. As concerns this clone: No antigen is known for it. No per-base quality is available; no much larger clone lies one base away.

The CDR3 numbers 15 residues from cysteine through phenylalanine. The entry retains the CDR3 DNA only, 45 bases that are in frame from base 1. CDR1 and CDR2 were assigned from the germline V gene as MNHEY and SVGEGT. At the junction V is shortened by 6 bases and J by 5 bases, with 19 bases in between. TCRbeta CDR3 regions were amplified from genomic DNA using the immunoSEQ Assay, a bias-controlled multiplex PCR. Concerning the study's data processing: The number of nucleated cells in each sample was estimated from the amplification of reference gene primers within the assay. To quantify the absolute abundance of each unique TCRbeta CDR3 rearrangement, sequence reads were collapsed and filtered. For each sample, productive Simpson clonality was calculated by taking the square root of Simpson's diversity index across productive rearrangements. The clones in this table, taken by TCRdb from immuneACCESS, are in-frame only. Not every clone is retained; where verified, under half of the shortfall comes from an unresolved V gene, and the cause of the rest is unknown. V, J and clone size derive from that table, while D and trimming were established from the DNA sequence. The sample includes over 100,000 clones, with more than 75% observed a single time. The ten largest account for roughly 4% of the sample.

Sequencing input: peripheral blood. Here the chain combines TRBV6-2 or TRBV6-3 and TRBJ1-2; there is no confident call for the D gene. The source of this sequence is a middle-aged man with acute or convalescent COVID-19. CDR3 loop: CASSDSGYGPYGYTF. The nucleotides are TGTGCCAGCAGCGACTCGGGGTATGGGCCATATGGCTACACCTTC.